The present TCR beta chain was sequenced within a study of T cells in Graves' hyperthyroidism and ophthalmopathy. The trim removed 5 bases at V and 5 bases at J, leaving 9 bases unmatched. CDR1 is DFQATT, CDR2 SNEGSKA, per germline (reference sequence). This CDR3 spans 13 amino acids. RNA transcripts provided the source from which TCR beta CDR3 regions were amplified. Primed by the HTBI set, a first-round RT-PCR was run on the TCR CDR3. TCRdb re-derived calls from the multiplex PCR reads in MiXCR, one entry per CDR3 protein. This table holds fewer than 350,000 distinct CDR3 sequences, roughly 14% found once. Study-wide results and caveats: A model built on 13 V-J features separated ophthalmopathy from stable hyperthyroidism.

This clonotype was found many times. Its antigen is as yet unknown. This sequence originates from a woman under 40 with Graves' hyperthyroidism that later progressed to Graves' ophthalmopathy. Sequenced input: blood. The gene calls are TRBV20-1 and TRBJ2-7; 7 bases match TRBD2. The CDR3 region has the DNA TGCAGTGCTCCCACGGGGGGTAACGACGAGCAGTACTTC. Translation gives CSAPTGGNDEQYF.